This TCR beta chain appears in the sequencing data of a study of control samples from healthy donors and cancer patients. Produced via immunoSEQ multiplex PCR; TCRdb's table is partial and in-frame only. The table has 70,000 or so clones, more than 75% seen once. Trimming shortened V by 4 bases and J by 8 bases, and 18 bases separated the two germline ends. CDR3 size: 16 residues. Germline assignment: CDR1 ENHRY and CDR2 SYGVKD. This clone occurred once. This TCR was recovered from a man over 45 in good health. Sequenced input: blood. This chain uses TRBV10-3 with TRBJ1-6; no clear D gene. CDR3 DNA sequence: TGTGCCATCAGTGGGAACCGGGAGTCCCAATATTCACCCCTCCACTTT. This codes for CAISGNRESQYSPLHF.